A single sample gave rise to the 25 T cell receptor beta chains below, sequenced in a study of OX40 agonist ivuxolimab in advanced cancers. Here immunoSEQ multiplex PCR was the method, and the copy in TCRdb shows in-frame clones only, minus some. The top ten clones hold around 1.3% of a sample with roughly 66,000 clones, around 80% of them seen once. This material consisted of CD4+ or CD8+ T cells sorted from blood, taken in a trial of the OX40 agonist ivuxolimab. The receptors shown here come from an adult with an advanced solid tumor such as melanoma, head and neck, liver or kidney cancer.

This clone was observed a handful of times. The chain recombines TRBV27 with TRBJ2-2, with 7 nucleotides matching TRBD1. Germline V lookup: CDR1 MNHEY, CDR2 SMNVEV (reference sequence). With V trimmed by 4 bases and J by 4 bases, 9 bases remained unmatched. The CDR3 is 16 residues long. The CDR3 DNA sequence: TGTGCCAGCAGTTCTAGACAGGGTTCGGTCACCGGGGAGCTGTTTTTT. It encodes CASSSRQGSVTGELFF.

This chain connects TRBV2 to TRBJ2-7; tentatively, D is TRBD1 (8 bases). CDR3 length: 15 residues. Germline CDR1 reads SNHLY; CDR2 reads FYNNEI. V was trimmed by 6 bases and J by 5 bases, leaving 20 bases between them. In DNA form, the CDR3 reads TGTGCCAGCAGAGATGACAGGGGAGGGCTCAACGAGCAGTACTTC. This translates into CASRDDRGGLNEQYF.

The rearrangement links TRBV6-4 to TRBJ2-3, with TRBD2 identical over 9 bases. In germline, CDR1 is MRHNA, CDR2 SNTAGT. CDR3 length: 16 amino acids. Germline trimming cut 2 bases from V and 5 bases from J; bases unmatched to any gene: 8. This chain's CDR3 is CASSDRGGGGRDTQYF. The CDR3 bases are TGTGCCAGCAGTGACCGGGGCGGGGGGGGCCGAGATACGCAGTATTTT.

V is TRBV7-8 and J is TRBJ2-1; 7 bases map to TRBD1. From germline, CDR1 is SGHVS and CDR2 FQNEAQ. CDR3 length: 13 amino acids. V lost 5 bases, J lost 10 bases, and 8 bases stayed unmatched. CDR3: CASSQNRDREQFF. The CDR3 region has the DNA TGTGCCAGCAGCCAAAACCGGGACAGAGAGCAGTTCTTC.

The V gene is TRBV6-6, the J gene TRBJ2-4; D unclear. Germline assignment: CDR1 MNHNY and CDR2 SVGAGI (reference sequence). V lost 5 bases, J lost 1 base, and 15 bases lay in between. The length of the CDR3 is 16 residues. CDR3 nucleotides: TGTGCCAGCAGTAGCCCCCGGCAGGTGGCCAAAAACATTCAGTACTTC. Translating it yields CASSSPRQVAKNIQYF.

A few counts support this clone. V is TRBV7-2 and J is TRBJ2-1; the match to TRBD2 covers 13 bases. This CDR3 is 19 amino acids long. The junction had 13 bases not matched to a gene; V was cut back by 4 bases and J by 4 bases. Looked up from germline, CDR1 is SGHTA and CDR2 is FQGNSA. The CDR3 DNA reads TGTGCCAGCAGCTCACTAGCGGGGGGGCGACGGGGAATTTACAATGAGCAGTTCTTC. Protein product: CASSSLAGGRRGIYNEQFF.

This chain links TRBV9 with TRBJ1-6; tentative D call: TRBD1 (6 bases). V was shortened by 3 bases and J by 13 bases, with 14 bases between the two germline ends. Looked up from germline, CDR1 is SGDLS and CDR2 is YYNGEE. CDR3 length equals 13 residues. The CDR3 here is CASSAQPDRPLHF. The DNA for the CDR3 is TGTGCCAGCAGCGCCCAGCCCGACAGGCCCCTCCACTTT.

V is TRBV27 and J is TRBJ2-3, with TRBD1 matching 8 bases. The CDR3 length is 15 residues. Losses at the gene ends were 6 bases for V and 0 bases for J; bases not matched to a gene: 5. Germline V gene data show CDR1 as MNHEY and CDR2 as SMNVEV (reference sequence). The CDR3 protein is CASRTGGQSTDTQYF. In DNA, the CDR3 is TGTGCCAGCAGAACAGGGGGACAAAGCACAGATACGCAGTATTTT.

This chain connects TRBV9 to TRBJ1-1; possibly TRBD1 for D (6 bases). CDR1 and CDR2 from the germline V gene are SGDLS and YYNGEE. The CDR3 extends over 16 amino acids. Trimming shortened V by 4 bases and J by 8 bases, and 24 bases separated the two germline ends. CDR3 in amino acids: CASSSRDIQYDIEAFF. CDR3 coding DNA: TGTGCCAGCAGCTCCCGGGACATTCAATACGACATAGAAGCTTTCTTT.

V usage is TRBV5-1 and J usage is TRBJ2-5; possibly TRBD1 or TRBD2 for D (5 bases each). The DNA end is more similar to TRBJ2-7, so the J call may be wrong. Looked up from germline, CDR1 is SGHRS and CDR2 is YFSETQ. The CDR3 is 15 amino acids. CDR3: CASSGPGIMPYEQYF. The CDR3 DNA follows: TGCGCCAGCTCGGGGCCCGGAATCATGCCCTACGAGCAGTACTTC.

This clone showed up just a few times. The chain links TRBV27 to TRBJ1-3; a weak D match, TRBD1 (6 bases). The V gene's germline CDR1 is MNHEY and CDR2 SMNVEV (reference sequence). The CDR3 contains 15 residues. V dropped 2 bases and J dropped 4 bases, with 12 bases sitting between them. As DNA, the CDR3 is TGTGCCAGCAGTTTAATCAGGGGAGACGGAAACACCATATATTTT. Translated: CASSLIRGDGNTIYF.

CDR3 in amino acids: CASSTRQGSGEQYF. The CDR3 coding sequence is TGCGCCAGCAGCACTAGACAGGGATCGGGCGAGCAGTACTTC. This chain connects TRBV5-1 to TRBJ2-7, with TRBD1 matching over 7 bases. Looked up from germline, CDR1 is SGHRS and CDR2 is YFSETQ. V lost 4 bases to trimming and J lost 6 bases; unmatched junction nucleotides: 10. The CDR3 totals 14 residues.

This rearrangement joins TRBV11-2 to TRBJ2-2; the match to TRBD1 covers 8 bases. The CDR3 sequence is 17 residues long. J gave up 6 bases and V 5 bases, and 14 bases lay outside the gene matches. The germline CDR1 and CDR2 sequences are SGHAT and FQNNGV. The CDR3, as DNA: TGTGCCAGCAGCCCCAACTTGGACAGGGTAATCTCCGGGGAGCTGTTTTTT. This encodes CASSPNLDRVISGELFF.

The chain uses TRBV18 and TRBJ2-7, with TRBD1 identical over 9 bases. The CDR3 loop spans 14 amino acids. Looked up from germline, CDR1 is KGHSH and CDR2 is LQKENI. V was pared by 6 bases and J by 5 bases, with 8 bases of the junction left unmatched. The CDR3 nucleotides are TGTGCCAGCTCTCAAGGGACAGGGCTCCACGAGCAGTACTTC. Amino acid sequence: CASSQGTGLHEQYF.

V is TRBV5-1 and J is TRBJ1-1; D is possibly TRBD1 (5 bases). This CDR3 is 14 amino acids long. CDR1 is SGHRS and CDR2 is YFSETQ in the germline V gene. V lost 4 bases to trimming and J lost 0 bases, with 10 bases between them. DNA for the CDR3: TGCGCCAGCAGCCCGACAGTGCTGAACACTGAAGCTTTCTTT. Amino acids: CASSPTVLNTEAFF.

This chain connects TRBV5-5 to TRBJ2-7; D gene unclear. Trimming shortened V by 4 bases and J by 0 bases, and 8 bases separated the two germline ends. Per the germline V gene, CDR1 is SGHKS and CDR2 is YYEKEE (reference sequence). This CDR3 is built from 13 residues. The CDR3: CASSPPLSYEQYF. CDR3 nucleotides: TGTGCCAGCAGCCCACCGCTCTCCTACGAGCAGTACTTC.

The V and J genes are TRBV19 and TRBJ2-1, with 7 bases aligning to TRBD2. Germline trimming cut 2 bases from V and 0 bases from J; bases unmatched to any gene: 4. Germline V CDR1 and CDR2: LNHDA, SQIVND (reference sequence). CDR3 length equals 16 residues. The CDR3, as DNA: TGTGCCAGTAGTATACGGGCGGGGGACTCCTACAATGAGCAGTTCTTC. Amino acid sequence: CASSIRAGDSYNEQFF.

J is TRBJ2-5 and V is TRBV19; D is unclear. This CDR3 comprises 11 residues. Germline-derived CDR1 and CDR2 are LNHDA and SQIVND (reference sequence). The germline V and J ends were trimmed by 6 bases and 5 bases, with 7 bases remaining between them. CDR3 in amino acids: CASRHGETQYF. Written as DNA, the CDR3 is TGTGCCAGTAGACACGGGGAGACCCAGTACTTC.

This chain connects TRBV4-1 to TRBJ2-6; D ambiguous. V was pared by 0 bases and J by 1 base, with 10 bases between. The CDR3 is 17 residues long. Germline lookup yields CDR1 MGHRA and CDR2 YSYEKL. CDR3 bases: TGCGCCAGCAGCCAAGAGATGGTGCCTTCTGGGGCCAACGTCCTGACTTTC. Translation gives CASSQEMVPSGANVLTF.

This sequence joins TRBV27 and TRBJ2-3; D might be TRBD1 (6 bases). The length of the CDR3 is 16 residues. From germline, CDR1 is MNHEY and CDR2 SMNVEV (reference sequence). Trimming removed 3 bases at V and 0 bases at J, with 13 bases between. The CDR3 DNA is TGTGCCAGCAGTTTTGGACAGTCAACTAGCACAGATACGCAGTATTTT. It encodes CASSFGQSTSTDTQYF.

The gene calls are TRBV30 and TRBJ2-3, with a possible D match to TRBD2 (6 bases). The CDR3 has 17 residues. Trimming cost V 5 bases and J 5 bases, with 26 bases left between them. Germline V gives CDR1 GTSNPN, CDR2 SVGIG (reference sequence). The CDR3, as DNA: TGTGCCTGGGAGTGGGGACGCGGGGCTTCAGGACAAGATACGCAGTATTTT. Its protein is CAWEWGRGASGQDTQYF.

The CDR3 region has the DNA TGTGCCATCAGCGGACAGGAAAATTACAATGAGCAGTTCTTC. Its translation is CAISGQENYNEQFF. The rearrangement links TRBV10-3 to TRBJ2-1; TRBD1 agrees at 7 bases. The CDR3 length is 14 residues. CDR1 and CDR2 (germline): ENHRY, SYGVKD. V lost 6 bases, J lost 4 bases, and 6 bases stayed unmatched.

This clone occurred once. Other nucleotide sequences in the sample specify the same CDR3. The V gene is TRBV6-5, the J gene TRBJ1-1, with D unclear. The CDR3 runs to 11 residues. V gave up 6 bases and J gave up 2 bases, with 4 bases separating them. The germline gives CDR1 MNHEY, CDR2 SVGAGI. The DNA of the CDR3 is TGTGCCAGCAGGGTTAACACTGAAGCTTTCTTT. Protein product: CASRVNTEAFF.

V is TRBV5-4 and J is TRBJ2-7; 10 bases line up with TRBD1. The CDR3 is 15 residues long. Germline CDR1 and CDR2: SGHNT and YYREEE (reference sequence). Germline trimming cut 4 bases from V and 3 bases from J; bases unmatched to any gene: 7. CDR3 DNA sequence: TGTGCCAGCAGCGCAGGGGGGACAGGGGTCTACGAGCAGTACTTC. Protein product: CASSAGGTGVYEQYF.

The rearrangement uses TRBV6-5 and TRBJ1-2; D is uncertain. The CDR3 loop spans 14 amino acids. Germline lookup yields CDR1 MNHEY and CDR2 SVGAGI. V dropped 0 bases and J dropped 4 bases, with 9 bases sitting between them. The CDR3 loop is CASSYSRTSYGYTF. DNA of the CDR3: TGTGCCAGCAGTTACTCAAGGACGAGCTATGGCTACACCTTC.